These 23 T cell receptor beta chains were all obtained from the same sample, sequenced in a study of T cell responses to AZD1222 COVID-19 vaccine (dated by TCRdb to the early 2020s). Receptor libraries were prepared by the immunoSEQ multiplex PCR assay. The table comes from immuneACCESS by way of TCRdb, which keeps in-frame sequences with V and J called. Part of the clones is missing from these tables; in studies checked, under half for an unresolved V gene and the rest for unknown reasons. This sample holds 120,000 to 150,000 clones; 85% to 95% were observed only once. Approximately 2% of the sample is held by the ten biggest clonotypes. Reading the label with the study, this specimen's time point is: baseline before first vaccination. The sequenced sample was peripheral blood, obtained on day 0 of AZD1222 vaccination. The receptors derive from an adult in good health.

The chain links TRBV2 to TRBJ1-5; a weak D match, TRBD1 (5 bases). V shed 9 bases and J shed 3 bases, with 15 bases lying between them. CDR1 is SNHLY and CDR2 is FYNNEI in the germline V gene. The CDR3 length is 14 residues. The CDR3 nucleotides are TGTGCCAGTAACCGGGACGGCAACAATCAGCCCCAGCATTTT. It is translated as CASNRDGNNQPQHF. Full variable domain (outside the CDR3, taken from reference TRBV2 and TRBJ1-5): EPEVTQTPSHQVTQMGQEVILRCVPISNHLYFYWYRQILGQKVEFLVSFYNNEISEKSEIFDDQFSVERPDGSNFTLKIRSTKLEDSAMYFCASNRDGNNQPQHFGDGTRLSIL.

In DNA, the CDR3 is TGTGCCAGCAGTGTCCTTCACATTGGACAGGGGGCAACCGAGGGCTACACCTTC. This codes for CASSVLHIGQGATEGYTF. V usage is TRBV2 and J usage is TRBJ1-2; TRBD1 matches 11 bases. The CDR3 has 18 amino acids. Trimming removed 4 bases from V and 8 bases from J; junction bases left unmatched: 18. The germline CDR1 and CDR2 sequences are SNHLY and FYNNEI.

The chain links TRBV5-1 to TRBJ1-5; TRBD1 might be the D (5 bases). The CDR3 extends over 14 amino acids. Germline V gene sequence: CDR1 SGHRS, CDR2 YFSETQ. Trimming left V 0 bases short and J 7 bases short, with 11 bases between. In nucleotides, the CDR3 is TGCGCCAGCAGCTTGGCAGGGAGCCCGCAGCCCCAGCATTTT. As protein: CASSLAGSPQPQHF.

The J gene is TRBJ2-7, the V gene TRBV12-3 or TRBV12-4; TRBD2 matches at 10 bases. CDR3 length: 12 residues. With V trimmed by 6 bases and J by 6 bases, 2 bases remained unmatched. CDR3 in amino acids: CASSWTSGEQYF. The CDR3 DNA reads TGTGCCAGCAGCTGGACTAGCGGCGAGCAGTACTTC.

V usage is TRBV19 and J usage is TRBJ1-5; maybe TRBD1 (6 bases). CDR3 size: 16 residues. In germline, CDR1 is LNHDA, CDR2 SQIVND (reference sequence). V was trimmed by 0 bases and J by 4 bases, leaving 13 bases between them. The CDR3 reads CASSIEVGGTNQPQHF. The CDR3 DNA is TGTGCCAGTAGTATAGAAGTGGGGGGCACAAATCAGCCCCAGCATTTT.

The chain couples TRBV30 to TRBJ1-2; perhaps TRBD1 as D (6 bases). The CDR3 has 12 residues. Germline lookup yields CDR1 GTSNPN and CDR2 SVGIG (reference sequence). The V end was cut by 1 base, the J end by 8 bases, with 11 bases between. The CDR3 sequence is CAWSATGRGYTF. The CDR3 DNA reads TGTGCCTGGAGTGCTACAGGGCGAGGCTACACCTTC. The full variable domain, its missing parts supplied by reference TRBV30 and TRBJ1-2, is SQTIHQWPATLVQPVGSPLSLECTVEGTSNPNLYWYRQAAGRGLQLLFYSVGIGQISSEVPQNLSASRPQDRQFILSSKKLLLSDSGFYLCAWSATGRGYTFGSGTRLTVV.

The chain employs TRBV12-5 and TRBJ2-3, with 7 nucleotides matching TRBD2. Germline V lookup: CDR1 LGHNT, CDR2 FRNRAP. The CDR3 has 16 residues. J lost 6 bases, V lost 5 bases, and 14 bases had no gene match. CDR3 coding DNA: TGTGCTAGTGGTCCCCTCGGGAGGATCCTCGGGGATACGCAGTATTTT. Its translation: CASGPLGRILGDTQYF.

In DNA, the CDR3 is TGTGCCAGCAGGTCTAGGGGAGCAGGGGAGCAGTACTTC. Amino acid sequence: CASRSRGAGEQYF. The chain combines TRBV27 with TRBJ2-7; D might be TRBD1 or TRBD2, each matching 5 bases. Germline assignment: CDR1 MNHEY and CDR2 SMNVEV (reference sequence). The germline V and J ends were trimmed by 6 bases and 7 bases, with 16 bases remaining between them. There are 13 residues in the CDR3.

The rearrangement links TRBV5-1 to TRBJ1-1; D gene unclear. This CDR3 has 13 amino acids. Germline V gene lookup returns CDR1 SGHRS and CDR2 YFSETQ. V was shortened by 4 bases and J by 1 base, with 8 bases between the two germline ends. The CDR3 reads CASSPPGNTEAFF. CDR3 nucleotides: TGCGCCAGCAGCCCCCCCGGGAACACTGAAGCTTTCTTT.

The CDR3 spells CASAQGVWSPLHF. DNA for the CDR3: TGTGCCAGCGCACAGGGAGTGTGGTCACCCCTCCACTTT. The rearrangement joins TRBV2 to TRBJ1-6; maybe TRBD1 (6 bases). Germline loops: CDR1 SNHLY, CDR2 FYNNEI. V shed 8 bases and J shed 10 bases, with 15 bases lying between them. This CDR3 is built from 13 residues.

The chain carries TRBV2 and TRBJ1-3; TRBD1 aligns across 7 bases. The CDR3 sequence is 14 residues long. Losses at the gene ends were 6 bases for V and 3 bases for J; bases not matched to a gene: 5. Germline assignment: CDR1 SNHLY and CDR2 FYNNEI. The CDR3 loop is CASRIRGIGNTIYF. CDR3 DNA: TGTGCCAGCAGAATCAGGGGGATTGGAAACACCATATATTTT.

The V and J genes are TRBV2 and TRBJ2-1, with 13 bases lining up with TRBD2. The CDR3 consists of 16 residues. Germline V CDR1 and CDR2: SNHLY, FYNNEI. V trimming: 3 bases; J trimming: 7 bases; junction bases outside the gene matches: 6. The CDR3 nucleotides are TGTGCCAGCAGTGACCCGACTAGCGGGGGGTTAAATGAGCAGTTCTTC. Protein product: CASSDPTSGGLNEQFF.

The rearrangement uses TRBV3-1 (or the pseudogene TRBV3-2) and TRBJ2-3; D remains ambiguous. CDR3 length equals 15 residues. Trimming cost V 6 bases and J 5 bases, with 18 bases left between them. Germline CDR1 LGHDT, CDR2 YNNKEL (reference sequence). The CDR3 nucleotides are TGTGCCAGCAGGAAACCGGGCACCCGCGGAGATACGCAGTATTTT. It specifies CASRKPGTRGDTQYF.

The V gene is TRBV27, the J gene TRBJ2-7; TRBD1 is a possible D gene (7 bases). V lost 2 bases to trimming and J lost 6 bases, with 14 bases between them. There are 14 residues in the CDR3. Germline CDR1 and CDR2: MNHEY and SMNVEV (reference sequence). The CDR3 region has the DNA TGTGCCAGCAGTTTAATCCAGGGGGGAGGCGAGCAGTACTTC. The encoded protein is CASSLIQGGGEQYF.

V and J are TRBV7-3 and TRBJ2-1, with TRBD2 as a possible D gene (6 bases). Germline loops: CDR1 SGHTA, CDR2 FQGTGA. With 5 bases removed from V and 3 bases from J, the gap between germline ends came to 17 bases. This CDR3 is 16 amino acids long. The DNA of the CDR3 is TGTGCCAGCAGCGCCTCCTTTGCGGGGATCTACAATGAGCAGTTCTTC. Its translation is CASSASFAGIYNEQFF.

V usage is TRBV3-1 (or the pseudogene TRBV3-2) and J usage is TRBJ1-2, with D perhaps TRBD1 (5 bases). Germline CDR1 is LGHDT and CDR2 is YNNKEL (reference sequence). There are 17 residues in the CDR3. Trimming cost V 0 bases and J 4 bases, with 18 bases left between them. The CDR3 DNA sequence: TGTGCCAGCAGCCAAGATGGAACAGGATTTACTCCCTATGGCTACACCTTC. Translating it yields CASSQDGTGFTPYGYTF.

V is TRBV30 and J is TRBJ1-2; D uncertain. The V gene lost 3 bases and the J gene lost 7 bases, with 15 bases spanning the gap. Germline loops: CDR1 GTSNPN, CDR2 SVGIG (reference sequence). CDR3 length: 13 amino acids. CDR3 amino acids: CAWSPGHSAGYTF. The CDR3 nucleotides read TGTGCCTGGAGCCCTGGGCACAGCGCTGGCTACACCTTC.

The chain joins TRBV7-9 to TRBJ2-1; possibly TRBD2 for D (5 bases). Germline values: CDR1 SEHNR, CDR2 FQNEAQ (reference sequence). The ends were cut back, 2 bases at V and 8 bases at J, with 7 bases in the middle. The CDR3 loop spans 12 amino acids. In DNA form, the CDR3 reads TGTGCCAGCAGCTTATCCGGGGATGAGCAGTTCTTC. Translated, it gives CASSLSGDEQFF.

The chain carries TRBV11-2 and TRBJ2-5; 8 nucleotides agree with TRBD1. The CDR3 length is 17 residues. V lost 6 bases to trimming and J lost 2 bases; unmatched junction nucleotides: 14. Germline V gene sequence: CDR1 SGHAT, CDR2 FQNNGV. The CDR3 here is CASSRRGLSGLQETQYF. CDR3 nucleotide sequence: TGTGCCAGCAGTCGCAGGGGGCTGAGTGGGTTGCAAGAGACCCAGTACTTC.

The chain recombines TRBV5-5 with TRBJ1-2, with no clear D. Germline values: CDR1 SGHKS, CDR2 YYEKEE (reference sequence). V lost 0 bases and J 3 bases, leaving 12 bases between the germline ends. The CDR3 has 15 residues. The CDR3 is CASSLAPRAYYGYTF. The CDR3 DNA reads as TGTGCCAGCAGCTTGGCCCCGAGGGCCTACTATGGCTACACCTTC.

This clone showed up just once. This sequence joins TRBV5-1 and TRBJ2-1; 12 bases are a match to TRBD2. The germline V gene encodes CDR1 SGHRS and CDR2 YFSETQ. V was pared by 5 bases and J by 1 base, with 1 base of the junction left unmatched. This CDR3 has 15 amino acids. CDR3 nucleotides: TGCGCCAGCAGGACTAGCGGGAGTTCCTACAATGAGCAGTTCTTC. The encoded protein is CASRTSGSSYNEQFF.

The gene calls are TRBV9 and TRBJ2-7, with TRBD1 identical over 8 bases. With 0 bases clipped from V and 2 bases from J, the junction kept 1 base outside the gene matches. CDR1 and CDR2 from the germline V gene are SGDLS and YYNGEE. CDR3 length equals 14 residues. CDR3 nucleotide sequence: TGTGCCAGCAGCGTAGCGGGACAGGCCTACGAGCAGTACTTC. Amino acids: CASSVAGQAYEQYF.

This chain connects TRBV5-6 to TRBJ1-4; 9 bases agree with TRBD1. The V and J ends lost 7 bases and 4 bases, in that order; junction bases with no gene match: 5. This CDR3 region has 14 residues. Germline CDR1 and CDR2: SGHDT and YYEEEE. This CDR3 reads CASGNRGLNEKLFF. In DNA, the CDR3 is TGTGCCAGCGGGAACAGGGGGCTTAATGAAAAACTGTTTTTT.